This TCR beta chain derives from a study of blood T cell repertoires in COVID-19 (TCRdb year 2020). At the level of the whole study: Samples from collaborators originated in the United States, Italy and Spain and spanned both the acute and convalescent phases of COVID-19. The prospective study material was composed of cDNA or gDNA derived from T cells, B-cell-depleted T cells, or PBMCs. Deeply sampled blood TCRbeta repertoires from subjects exposed to, actively infected with, or recovered from COVID-19 were included in the dataset. The repertoires were made available in a free public database intended to serve as a resource for research on the immune response to SARS-CoV-2. Samples came from the ongoing ImmuneRACE study (first 160 participants) plus 1,254 subjects from 6 global collaborators. Sample metadata almost always included a de-identified subject ID, COVID-19 status, age in years and sex. HLA class I and class II types, where available, came from metadata supplied by the sample provider rather than from assay-based typing.

About this clone itself: Its antigen is unknown. No much larger clonotype is one base removed from it; base qualities were not supplied.

Per the germline V gene (reference sequence), GTSNPN is the CDR1 and SVGIG is the CDR2. V was cut back by 3 bases and J by 6 bases, leaving a gap of 17 bases between them. The CDR3 numbers 14 residues from cysteine through phenylalanine. Here the CDR3 DNA is all that survives: 42 bases in frame from base 1. One collaborating source in Seattle enrolled patients during active infection and followed them longitudinally through the course of disease. Whole blood was collected in K2EDTA tubes by collaborating institutions according to the institutions' own protocols. For TCRbeta analysis, collaborators shipped samples in one of three forms: frozen whole blood, isolated PBMCs, or DNA extracted from either of those sample types. Broad study findings and their caveats: Clinical and demographic metadata were provided uncurated, with the amount varying by source and participant.

The immunoSEQ Assay, a bias-controlled multiplex PCR, was used to amplify TCRbeta CDR3 regions from genomic DNA. Per the original workflow: Within the assay, amplification of reference gene primers was used to estimate how many nucleated cells each sample contained. To quantify the absolute abundance of each unique TCRbeta CDR3 rearrangement, sequence reads were collapsed and filtered. For each sample, productive Simpson clonality was calculated as the square root of Simpson's diversity index over productive rearrangements. TCRdb took this table from immuneACCESS and kept in-frame rearrangements with V and J called. Such tables lack part of the clones; where checked against another copy, unresolved V genes explain under half of the gap, and the rest is unexplained. V, J and clone size reflect that table, while D and trimming were determined from the DNA. The sample table records approximately 260,000 clones; about 90% of these occur just once. The ten largest clonotypes hold around 1.9% of the sample.

This TCR came from a woman aged 55-69 years with COVID-19, enrolled during active disease. The source material was peripheral blood. The sequence is built from TRBV30 and TRBJ1-2, with the D gene not clear enough to name. The CDR3 reads as follows: CAWRMAGIWDGYTF. The bases are TGTGCCTGGAGAATGGCGGGAATTTGGGATGGCTACACCTTC.